Included here is one T cell receptor (beta chain) sequence, with context. Its target is not known. Unique molecular identifiers were built into the TCR beta cDNA libraries. The yield from approximately 1 to 10 million T cells was 500,000 or so cDNA molecules in total. TCRdb independently ran MiXCR on the PCR reads; one entry per CDR3 protein. The sample consists of 500,000 to 600,000 distinct CDR3 sequences, about 40% of them appearing once. This sample stems from a study of post-analysis software for immune sequencing data. Overall study context: Disease trajectories encompassed relapsing-remitting, secondary progressive and progressive-relapsing multiple sclerosis.

From germline, CDR1 is DFQATT and CDR2 SNEGSKA (reference sequence). Trimming cost V 1 base and J 1 base, with 10 bases left between them. The CDR3 loop spans 14 amino acids. General study findings and limits: TRBV5-6, TRBV5-1 and TRBV20-1 were among 4 or 5 TRBV segments more frequent in patients than controls. Significantly decreased normalized Chao1 diversity was recorded for multiple sclerosis patients relative to controls.

What was sequenced was blood. This sequence was found in a girl aged 10 to 17 with multiple sclerosis. This chain links TRBV20-1 with TRBJ2-5; the D gene is possibly TRBD2 (5 bases). Here the CDR3 DNA reads TGCAGTGCTAGAGGACTAAATCTCCAAGAGACCCAGTACTTC. It encodes CSARGLNLQETQYF.